The rows below give T cell receptor beta chains drawn from one sample of a study of shared clonotypes between healthy human individuals. Profiled with immunoSEQ multiplex PCR; TCRdb holds only in-frame clones, not every one. This sample has approximately 2,000,000 clones; roughly 90% occur once, and the top ten carry approximately 0.39%. Sequencing input: naive CD4+ T cells from PBMCs. The receptors were gathered from a man aged 18 to 29 in good health. Some clones in this sample may be carry-over from other donors' samples. The CDR3 runs from the conserved cysteine through the conserved F or W. A D gene is named only where the DNA matches it firmly.

cdr3_length,v_call,d_call,j_call,cdr3_aa
15,TRBV5-4,NA,TRBJ1-1,CASSSPTDGNTEAFF
16,TRBV28,TRBD1,TRBJ2-7,CASRLRFRRQGGEQYF
14,TRBV7-2,NA,TRBJ2-1,CASSLDRDYNEQFF
14,TRBV2,TRBD2,TRBJ2-1,CASSLLAADNEQFF
17,TRBV5-1,TRBD2,TRBJ2-1,CASSLGGTSASYNEQFF
15,TRBV11-2,NA,TRBJ1-1,CASSSGRGTNTEAFF
19,TRBV10-1,NA,TRBJ2-4,CASSESKRPERGTKNIQYF
20,TRBV12-5,TRBD2,TRBJ2-1,CASGLVQGTSGSRSYNEQFF
16,TRBV18,NA,TRBJ1-2,CASSPGLAGALFANTF
14,TRBV19,NA,TRBJ2-7,CASSTRSHPYEQYF
15,TRBV7-3,NA,TRBJ2-2,CASSRSGTHTGELFF
16,TRBV18,TRBD1,TRBJ2-7,CASSPGLDRAPHEQYF
14,TRBV6-5,NA,TRBJ1-1,CASARSSDGTEAFF
17,TRBV11-3,TRBD1,TRBJ2-3,CASSPRQGTLGTDTQYF
11,TRBV20-1,TRBD2,TRBJ2-7,CSGIAGGEQYF
13,TRBV7-7,TRBD1,TRBJ2-5,CASSSTGGETQYF
15,TRBV5-6,NA,TRBJ1-1,CASSLGWAMNTEAFF
13,TRBV28,TRBD1,TRBJ1-2,CASSFGTGTGYTF
13,TRBV29-1,NA,TRBJ1-2,CSVAQSRNYGYTF
14,TRBV18,TRBD1,TRBJ2-5,CASSPQGAGETQYF
16,TRBV5-5,NA,TRBJ2-5,CASSLGPRTVQETQYF
15,TRBV28,NA,TRBJ2-7,CASSRTGTEGDEQYF
16,TRBV9,TRBD2,TRBJ2-7,CASSVGRLAGVYEQYF
16,TRBV6-6,TRBD1,TRBJ2-5,CASSSTKTGGLETQYF